These 21 T cell receptor beta chains were sequenced from one sample in a study of T-cell memory formation after mild COVID-19. From the 5' RACE reads, TCRdb called clonotypes with MiXCR, one entry per CDR3 protein. The sample carries about 240,000 distinct CDR3 sequences, around 10% recorded once. The material sequenced was PBMCs or a T cell subset sorted from them (not recorded which). These receptors originate from a man in his late teens or twenties who had mild COVID-19 (a few samples of this study predate the infection). Cell type and time point are not known.

As DNA, the CDR3 is TGTGCCAGCAGCTTAAGCCGGGACAGGGGTAATCAGCCCCAGCATTTT. It translates to CASSLSRDRGNQPQHF. The V call is TRBV7-9, the J call TRBJ1-5; 10 bases match TRBD1. J lost 4 bases, V lost 2 bases, and 5 bases had no gene match. Germline V gene sequence: CDR1 SEHNR, CDR2 FQNEAQ (reference sequence). The CDR3 covers 16 residues. Supplemented by reference TRBV7-9 and TRBJ1-5, the full variable domain reads DTGVSQNPRHKITKRGQNVTFRCDPISEHNRLYWYRQTLGQGPEFLTYFQNEAQLEKSRLLSDRFSAERPKGSFSTLEIQRTEQGDSAMYLCASSLSRDRGNQPQHFGDGTRLSIL.

This chain uses TRBV14 with TRBJ2-1; D unclear. In germline, CDR1 is SGHDN, CDR2 FVKESK. The V gene lost 1 base and the J gene lost 8 bases, with 9 bases spanning the gap. This CDR3 has 13 amino acids. For the CDR3, the DNA is TGTGCCAGCAGCCAAGCTCCGGGCGATGAGCAGTTCTTC. Amino acid sequence: CASSQAPGDEQFF.

This clonotype was seen at least ten times. V usage is TRBV11-2 and J usage is TRBJ1-2; TRBD1 might be the D (5 bases). CDR1 SGHAT and CDR2 FQNNGV come from the germline V gene. CDR3 length: 12 residues. Trimming left V 3 bases short and J 6 bases short, with 8 bases between. This CDR3 reads CASSLGLDGYTF. The CDR3 DNA reads TGTGCCAGCAGCTTGGGACTTGATGGCTACACCTTC.

This clonotype has more than one count but fewer than ten. The chain couples TRBV18 to TRBJ1-2; 10 nucleotides match TRBD1. V dropped 2 bases and J dropped 4; count of bases not matched to a gene: 4. The CDR3 sequence is 15 residues long. Germline CDR1 and CDR2: KGHSH and LQKENI. CDR3 region: CASSPKGQGTYGYTF. CDR3 sequence (DNA): TGTGCCAGCTCACCAAAGGGACAGGGGACCTATGGCTACACCTTC.

This clonotype was counted only a few times. The gene calls are TRBV7-8 and TRBJ1-2; TRBD1 aligns across 8 bases. Germline V CDR1 and CDR2: SGHVS, FQNEAQ. Unmatched junction bases numbered 2, after V lost 4 bases and J lost 4 bases. This CDR3 is 13 amino acids long. CDR3 amino acids: CASSWTGSYGYTF. The CDR3 bases are TGTGCCAGCAGCTGGACAGGGTCCTATGGCTACACCTTC.

This clonotype occurred a few times. The J gene is TRBJ1-5, the V gene TRBV6-6, with unresolved D. Germline V gives CDR1 MNHNY, CDR2 SVGAGI (reference sequence). This CDR3 has 14 amino acids. Trimming removed 9 bases at V and 5 bases at J, with 17 bases between. The CDR3 DNA reads as TGTGCCAGTACTCTGGACGGAGGACATCAGCCCCAGCATTTT. It specifies CASTLDGGHQPQHF.

The genes are TRBV29-1 and TRBJ1-1; 7 positions match TRBD1. CDR1 is SQVTM, CDR2 ANQGSEA, per germline. Losses at the gene ends were 7 bases for V and 4 bases for J; bases not matched to a gene: 6. CDR3 length: 12 amino acids. CDR3 region: CSATGAITEAFF. CDR3 sequence (DNA): TGCAGCGCTACAGGGGCCATCACTGAAGCTTTCTTT.

This clonotype was detected a few times. This chain joins TRBV20-1 and TRBJ2-5, with 10 positions matching TRBD2. Germline V gene lookup returns CDR1 DFQATT and CDR2 SNEGSKA (reference sequence). This CDR3 comprises 14 residues. V was pared by 5 bases and J by 3 bases, with 6 bases of the junction left unmatched. CDR3 sequence reads: CSADPGLAKETQYF. CDR3 coding DNA: TGCAGTGCTGATCCGGGACTAGCGAAAGAGACCCAGTACTTC.

This clonotype appeared a few times. The rearrangement joins TRBV11-2 to TRBJ1-5; 10 bases agree with TRBD1. Losses at the gene ends were 3 bases for V and 5 bases for J; bases not matched to a gene: 1. Germline CDR1 SGHAT, CDR2 FQNNGV. This CDR3 region has 14 residues. The CDR3 region has the DNA TGTGCCAGCAGCTTCGGACAGGGGGATCAGCCCCAGCATTTT. Encoded protein: CASSFGQGDQPQHF.

The chain carries TRBV10-2 and TRBJ1-1, with a weak D call TRBD1 (5 bases). This CDR3 has 14 residues. Trimming removed 3 bases at V and 3 bases at J, with 11 bases between. Looked up from germline, CDR1 is WSHSY and CDR2 is SAAADI. CDR3 DNA: TGCGCCAGCAGTGAAAACAGGAAAGACACTGAAGCTTTCTTT. Translating it yields CASSENRKDTEAFF.

The J gene is TRBJ1-2, the V gene TRBV7-2; D ambiguous. The germline V gene has CDR1 SGHTA and CDR2 FQGNSA. With 3 bases removed from V and 4 bases from J, the gap between germline ends came to 12 bases. The CDR3 totals 14 residues. The CDR3: CASSFRTATYGYTF. CDR3 bases: TGTGCCAGCAGCTTCCGGACGGCCACCTATGGCTACACCTTC.

The gene calls are TRBV5-5 and TRBJ1-3; no clear D. The CDR3 sequence is 17 residues long. Germline V gene lookup returns CDR1 SGHKS and CDR2 YYEKEE (reference sequence). V was trimmed by 1 base and J by 2 bases, leaving 16 bases between them. CDR3 DNA sequence: TGTGCCAGCAGCTTGCGACACACGGAGCGGCCTGGAAACACCATATATTTT. It specifies CASSLRHTERPGNTIYF.

This clonotype was picked up many times. This sequence joins TRBV5-1 and TRBJ2-1; 9 positions match TRBD2. Germline V gene data show CDR1 as SGHRS and CDR2 as YFSETQ. This CDR3 region has 14 residues. Trimming took 2 bases from V and 7 from J; bases not matched to a gene: 4. In nucleotides, the CDR3 is TGCGCCAGCAGCTTTGGGACTAGCTCTAATGAGCAGTTCTTC. It encodes CASSFGTSSNEQFF.

This clonotype has only a few counts. The chain has TRBV3-1 and TRBJ2-3; 7 nucleotides line up with TRBD1. J lost 7 bases, V lost 0 bases, and 7 bases had no gene match. This CDR3 is 15 amino acids long. Germline V gene lookup returns CDR1 LGHDT and CDR2 YNNKEL (reference sequence). The DNA for the CDR3 is TGTGCCAGCAGCCAAGACGACAGGGTCGTGTATACGCAGTATTTT. This sequence encodes CASSQDDRVVYTQYF.

The genes are TRBV24-1 and TRBJ2-5, with D perhaps matching TRBD1 (5 bases). CDR1 KGHDR and CDR2 SFDVKD come from the germline V gene. The CDR3 loop spans 15 amino acids. Trimming stripped 1 base from V and 1 base from J, with 9 bases between. CDR3: CATSDLGHSQETQYF. The CDR3 bases are TGTGCCACCAGTGATTTAGGACACAGCCAAGAGACCCAGTACTTC.

This clonotype was found a few times. The V gene is TRBV7-9, the J gene TRBJ2-7, with D possibly being TRBD1 (6 bases). CDR3 length: 15 amino acids. Germline CDR1 reads SEHNR; CDR2 reads FQNEAQ (reference sequence). Deletions cut 4 bases from V and 3 bases from J, with 16 bases between. CDR3 in amino acids: CASSSTTGRGYEQYF. DNA of the CDR3: TGTGCCAGCAGCTCTACTACAGGGAGAGGCTACGAGCAGTACTTC.

This clonotype came up a few times. The chain couples TRBV4-3 to TRBJ2-3, with 7 nucleotides matching TRBD2. This CDR3 has 17 amino acids. From germline, CDR1 is LGHNA and CDR2 YSLEER. V was clipped by 0 bases and J by 4 bases; unmatched bases: 10. The CDR3 bases are TGCGCCAGCAGCCAAGAAGACACAGCGGGGATCGCAGATACGCAGTATTTT. Translating it yields CASSQEDTAGIADTQYF.

The chain employs TRBV7-8 and TRBJ2-3; D call uncertain. The V gene lost 0 bases and the J gene lost 3 bases, with 10 bases spanning the gap. Germline CDR1 and CDR2: SGHVS and FQNEAQ. The CDR3 length is 15 residues. This CDR3 reads CASSLAVSLTDTQYF. In nucleotides, the CDR3 is TGTGCCAGCAGCTTAGCTGTATCCTTAACAGATACGCAGTATTTT.

This clonotype has a handful of counts. The chain uses TRBV20-1 and TRBJ2-7; D possibly matches TRBD1 or TRBD2 (6 bases each). V shed 6 bases and J shed 6 bases, with 15 bases lying between them. The CDR3 extends over 12 amino acids. In germline, CDR1 is DFQATT, CDR2 SNEGSKA (reference sequence). The CDR3 reads CSAPGGGAEQYV. The CDR3 bases are TGCAGTGCCCCCGGGGGCGGGGCCGAGCAGTACGTC.

This clonotype was seen repeatedly, ten times or more. The rearrangement links TRBV12-3 or TRBV12-4 to TRBJ1-5; 7 bases align to TRBD1. V shed 5 bases and J 6 bases; nucleotides not matched to a gene: 7. There are 14 residues in the CDR3. CDR3 sequence: CASSTQGTFQPQHF. CDR3 DNA sequence: TGTGCCAGCAGTACACAGGGGACTTTTCAGCCCCAGCATTTT.

The chain is built from TRBV2 and TRBJ2-2; 7 nucleotides align to TRBD2. Germline V gene sequence: CDR1 SNHLY, CDR2 FYNNEI. The CDR3 is 16 amino acids. V was clipped by 6 bases and J by 2 bases; unmatched bases: 9. The CDR3 DNA follows: TGTGCCAGCAGGGTACCCGGGACTATTAACACCGGGGAGCTGTTTTTT. Translation: CASRVPGTINTGELFF. Supplemented by reference TRBV2 and TRBJ2-2, the full variable domain reads EPEVTQTPSHQVTQMGQEVILRCVPISNHLYFYWYRQILGQKVEFLVSFYNNEISEKSEIFDDQFSVERPDGSNFTLKIRSTKLEDSAMYFCASRVPGTINTGELFFGEGSRLTVL.